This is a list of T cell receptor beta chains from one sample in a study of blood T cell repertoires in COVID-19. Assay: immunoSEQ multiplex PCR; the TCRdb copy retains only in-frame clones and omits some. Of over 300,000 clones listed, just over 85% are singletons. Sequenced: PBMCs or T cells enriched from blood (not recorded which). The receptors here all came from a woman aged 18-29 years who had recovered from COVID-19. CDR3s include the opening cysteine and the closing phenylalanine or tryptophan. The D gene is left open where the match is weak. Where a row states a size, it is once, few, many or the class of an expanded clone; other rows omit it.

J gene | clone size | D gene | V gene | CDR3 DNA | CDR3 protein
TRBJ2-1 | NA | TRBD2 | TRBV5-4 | TGTGCCAGCAGCTCTAGCGGGGGGGCCTTGAATGAGCAGTTCTTC | CASSSSGGALNEQFF
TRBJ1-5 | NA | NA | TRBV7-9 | TGTGCCAGCAGCTTAGACGCGCAGCCCCAGCATTTT | CASSLDAQPQHF
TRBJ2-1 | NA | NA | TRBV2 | TGTGCCAGCAGTGAAAGAAACTATCACAATGAGCAGTTCTTC | CASSERNYHNEQFF
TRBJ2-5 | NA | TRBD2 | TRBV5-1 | TGCGCCAGCAGCTTGATCTTAATTGGGGGAGGGGAGACCCAGTACTTC | CASSLILIGGGETQYF
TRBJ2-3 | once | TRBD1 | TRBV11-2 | TGTGCCAGCAGCTTCTCAGGGGGACCAGATACGCAGTATTTT | CASSFSGGPDTQYF
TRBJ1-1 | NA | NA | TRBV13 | TGTGCCAGCAGCTCCGACCAGGGGCGGACGGTGGCTTTCTTT | CASSSDQGRTVAFF
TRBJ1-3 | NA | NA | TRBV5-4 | TGTGCCAGCAATAATAACCAGGGATCGGGAAACACCATATATTTT | CASNNNQGSGNTIYF
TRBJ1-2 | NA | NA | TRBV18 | TGTGCCAGCTCACCAGGGGAGGATGTAGGCTACACCTTC | CASSPGEDVGYTF
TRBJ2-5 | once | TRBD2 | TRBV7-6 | TGTGCCAGCAGCTTCCTCCACGGCGGGAGCGGGGAGACCCAGTACTTC | CASSFLHGGSGETQYF
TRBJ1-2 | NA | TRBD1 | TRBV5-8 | TGTGCCAGCAGCTTCGGGGACAGGGATTTCTATGGCTACACCTTC | CASSFGDRDFYGYTF
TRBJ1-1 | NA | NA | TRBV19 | TGTGCCAGTAGTATAGTCTGGGGGGAAAACACTGAAGCTTTCTTT | CASSIVWGENTEAFF
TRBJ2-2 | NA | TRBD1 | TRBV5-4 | TGTGCCAGCAGCTTGGCCGGTCCGGGACAGGGTGGCACCGGGGAGCTGTTTTTT | CASSLAGPGQGGTGELFF
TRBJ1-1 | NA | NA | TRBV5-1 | TGCGCCAGCAGCTTGGACGGGGACACTGAAGCTTTCTTT | CASSLDGDTEAFF
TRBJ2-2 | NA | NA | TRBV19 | TGTGCCAGTAATCAGGGCTCGAACACCGGGGAGCTGTTTTTT | CASNQGSNTGELFF
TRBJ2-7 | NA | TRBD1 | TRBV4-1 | TGCGCCAGCAGCCCCCTAGGGGGGACAGGTGCCTACGAGCAGTACTTC | CASSPLGGTGAYEQYF
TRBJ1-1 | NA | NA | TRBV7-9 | TGTGCCAGCAGCTTAAGCACAGAACTTGAAGCTTTCTTT | CASSLSTELEAFF
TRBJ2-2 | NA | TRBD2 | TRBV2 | TGTGCCGTTATAGCGGGACCCTCCGGGGAGCTGTTTTTT | CAVIAGPSGELFF
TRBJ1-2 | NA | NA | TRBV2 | TGTGCCAGCAGTGAGGTGTCTATCGCCTATGGCTACACCTTC | CASSEVSIAYGYTF
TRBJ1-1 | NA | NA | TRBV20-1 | TGCAGTGCTAGTAGAAATCACGGGGGGGACACTGAAGCTTTCTTT | CSASRNHGGDTEAFF
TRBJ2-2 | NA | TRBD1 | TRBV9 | TGTGCCAGCAGCGGCCTCGGGACAGGGACCGCCGGGGAGCTGTTTTTT | CASSGLGTGTAGELFF
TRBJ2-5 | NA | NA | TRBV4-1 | TGCGCCAGCAGCCAAAACCCAGCGACGTGGATCCAAGAGACCCAGTACTTC | CASSQNPATWIQETQYF
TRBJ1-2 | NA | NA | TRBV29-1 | TGCAGCGTGGGCGGGACAAGCTATGGCTACACCTTC | CSVGGTSYGYTF
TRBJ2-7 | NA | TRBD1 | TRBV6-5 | TGTGCCAGCAGACCGGGACAGGGTTTTTCCGAGCAGTACTTC | CASRPGQGFSEQYF
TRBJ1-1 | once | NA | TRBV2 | TGTGCCAGCAGTAGCATGGGGCCCTTGGGCACTGAAGCTTTCTTT | CASSSMGPLGTEAFF
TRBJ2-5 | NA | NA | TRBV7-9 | TGTGCCAGCAGCTTCCCCAGACTAAAGTTGGGAGAGACCCAGTACTTC | CASSFPRLKLGETQYF
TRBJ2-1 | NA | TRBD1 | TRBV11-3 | TGTGCCAGCAGCTTTAGGGGGACAGGGGAAGGCTACAATGAGCAGTTCTTC | CASSFRGTGEGYNEQFF
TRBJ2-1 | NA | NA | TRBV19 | TGTGCCAGTAGCGCTATATGGGCAAGCCCCAATGAGCAGTTCTTC | CASSAIWASPNEQFF
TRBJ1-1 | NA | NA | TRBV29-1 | TGCAGCGTTGAAGGACAGCAGAACACTGAAGCTTTCTTT | CSVEGQQNTEAFF
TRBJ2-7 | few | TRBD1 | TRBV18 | TGTGCCAGCTCCCATGCGGAACAGGGGTTCTACGAGCAGTACTTC | CASSHAEQGFYEQYF
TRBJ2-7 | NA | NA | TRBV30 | TGTGCCAGAGCGGCGGCGGGCTACGAGCAGTACTTC | CARAAAGYEQYF
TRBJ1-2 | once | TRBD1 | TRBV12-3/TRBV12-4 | TGTGCCAGCAGCCCGACAGGGCATGGCTACACCTTC | CASSPTGHGYTF
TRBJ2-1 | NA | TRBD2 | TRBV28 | TGTGCCAGCAGTCAGATAGAGCCGGGAGGCAATGAGCAGTTCTTC | CASSQIEPGGNEQFF
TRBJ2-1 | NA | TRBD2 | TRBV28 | TGTGCCAGCAGTCCCGCTGGGACTAGGAATCTTGAGCAGTTCTTC | CASSPAGTRNLEQFF
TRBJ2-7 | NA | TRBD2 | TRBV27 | TGTGCCAGCAGTTTATCCGCGGGAGGGAGGAAATACGAGCAGTACTTC | CASSLSAGGRKYEQYF
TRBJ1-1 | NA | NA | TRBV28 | TGTGCCAGCAGCCCACTAGGTTCGAACACTGAAGCTTTCTTT | CASSPLGSNTEAFF
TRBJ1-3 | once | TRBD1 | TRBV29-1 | TGCAGCGTTGTCCAGGGGGTCAGGAACACCATATATTTT | CSVVQGVRNTIYF
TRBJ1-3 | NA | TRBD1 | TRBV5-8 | TGTGCCAGCAGGCGAAAGGGGGCGCAGGGCAGAAACACCATATATTTT | CASRRKGAQGRNTIYF
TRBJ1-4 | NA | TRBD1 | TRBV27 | TGTGCCAGCAGTTCCCACTTTTTAATCGGGACAGAAGGTCCTAATGAAAAACTGTTTTTT | CASSSHFLIGTEGPNEKLFF
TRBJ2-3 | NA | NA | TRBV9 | TGTGCCAGCAGCGACGAGACTAGAAGGGATACGCAGTATTTT | CASSDETRRDTQYF
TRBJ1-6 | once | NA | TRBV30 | TGTGCCTGGAGTGTAATTTCCACGTCGGATTCACCCCTCCACTTT | CAWSVISTSDSPLHF
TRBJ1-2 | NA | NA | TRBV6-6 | TGTGCCAGCAGCTCATACTCCGCAGGGGCTAACTATGGCTACACCTTC | CASSSYSAGANYGYTF
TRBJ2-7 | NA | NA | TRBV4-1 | TGCGCCAGCAGCCAAGATATAAGGCCGGGCGGGGAGACCCTGTACTTC | CASSQDIRPGGETLYF
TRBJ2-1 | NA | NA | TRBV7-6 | TGTGCCAGCAGCCTCCCGAGTTTGGAGCAGTTCTTC | CASSLPSLEQFF
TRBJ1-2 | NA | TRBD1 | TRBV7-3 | TGTGCCAGCAGCTTAGGACAGGGGTATGGCTACACCTTC | CASSLGQGYGYTF
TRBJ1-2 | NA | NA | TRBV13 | TGTGCCAGCAGCTCTACAGACAGGACTGGCTACACCTTC | CASSSTDRTGYTF
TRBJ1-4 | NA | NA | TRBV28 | TGTGCCAGCAGTGCCTATACCGGAACTCGCGGTGAAAAACTGTTTTTT | CASSAYTGTRGEKLFF
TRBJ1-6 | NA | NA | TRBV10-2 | TGCGCCAGCAGTGGGTACAGCTCCTATAATTCACCCCTCCACTTT | CASSGYSSYNSPLHF
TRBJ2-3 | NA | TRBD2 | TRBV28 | TGTGCCAGCAGCCCGTATAGCGGGGGGGCCGATAATACGCAGTATTTT | CASSPYSGGADNTQYF
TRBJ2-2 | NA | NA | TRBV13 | TGTGCCAGCAGTAGCGGACTCGCCACCGGGGAGCTGTTTTTT | CASSSGLATGELFF
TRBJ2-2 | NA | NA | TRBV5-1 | TGCGCCAGCAGCTTGGGGGGCCAGGGGCATTTAACCGGGGAGCTGTTTTTT | CASSLGGQGHLTGELFF
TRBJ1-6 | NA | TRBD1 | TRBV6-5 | TGTGCCAGCAGTTCGGACAGGGGGCAACCCCTCCACTTT | CASSSDRGQPLHF
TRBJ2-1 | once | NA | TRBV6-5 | TGTGCCAGCAGTTACTCCGCAGGGAGGGAGCAGTTCTTC | CASSYSAGREQFF
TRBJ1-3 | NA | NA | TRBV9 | TGTGCCAGCAGCGCGAGGGTAGGGATAAGTGGAAACACCATATATTTT | CASSARVGISGNTIYF
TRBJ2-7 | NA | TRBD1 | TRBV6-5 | TGTGCCAGCAGTTACCCCGGGACAGGGGCCTACGAGCAGTACTTC | CASSYPGTGAYEQYF
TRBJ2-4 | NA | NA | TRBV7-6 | TGTGCCAGCAGCTTAGGGGGACTGACGACTCAGTACTTC | CASSLGGLTTQYF
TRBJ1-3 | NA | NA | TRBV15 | TGTGCCACCAGCAGAGAGAGCGTGGTGACTGGAAACACCATATATTTT | CATSRESVVTGNTIYF
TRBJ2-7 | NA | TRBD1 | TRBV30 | TGTGCCTGGAGTATGGACAGGGTGGGGGAGCAGTACTTC | CAWSMDRVGEQYF
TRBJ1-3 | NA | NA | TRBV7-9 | TGTGCCAGCAGCTTAACGTCAAGGACATCGGGTGCTGGAAACACCATATATTTT | CASSLTSRTSGAGNTIYF
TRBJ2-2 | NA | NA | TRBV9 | TGTGCCAGCAGCCAAGGACTGGGTAACACCGGGGAGCTGTTTTTT | CASSQGLGNTGELFF
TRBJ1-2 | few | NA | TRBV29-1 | TGCAGCGTTGACGCCACCGGGACACCTCCTAACTATGGCTACACCTTC | CSVDATGTPPNYGYTF